These T cell receptor beta chains were read from a single sample in a study of cytomegalovirus exposure and HLA in healthy donors. Data came from immunoSEQ multiplex PCR; TCRdb stores just in-frame clones and leaves some out. The listing records over 60,000 clones. Sequencing was done on a sample of PBMCs. These receptors all come from a female donor in good health and CMV-seropositive. Both conserved end residues are part of each CDR3. The D gene is left open where the match is weak.

v_gene	d_gene	j_gene	CDR3nt	CDR3aa
TRBV7-2	NA	TRBJ2-7	TGTGCCAGCAGCGCAAGAGGAGGGAGTAGCTCCTACGAGCAGTACTTC	CASSARGGSSSYEQYF
TRBV5-1	NA	TRBJ1-4	TGCGCCAGCCGAATGGGGGCCACTCAGAGTAATGAAAAACTGTTTTTT	CASRMGATQSNEKLFF
TRBV28	TRBD1	TRBJ1-1	TGTGCCAGCAGTATCCCCGGGACAGGGGGAAACACTGAAGCTTTCTTT	CASSIPGTGGNTEAFF
TRBV5-5	NA	TRBJ1-1	TGTGCCAGCAGCTTGTACTGGAACACTGAAGCTTTCTTT	CASSLYWNTEAFF
TRBV18	TRBD1	TRBJ2-1	TGTGCCACCAGACCAGTTTCTACAGGGGGCGCACCGAGCTCCTACAATGAGCAGTTCTTC	CATRPVSTGGAPSSYNEQFF
TRBV28	NA	TRBJ1-2	TGTGCCAGCAGTTTACAGGGGCCTGGCTACACCTTC	CASSLQGPGYTF
TRBV5-1	TRBD2	TRBJ2-5	TGCGCCAGCAGCTTGGAGGGACTAGCGGGGGGAGAGACCCAGTACTTC	CASSLEGLAGGETQYF
TRBV7-3	TRBD1	TRBJ1-4	TGTGCCAGCCCAGGGGGAATGGTGATCGTTTTT	CASPGGMVIVF
TRBV5-1	TRBD1	TRBJ1-1	TGCGCCAGCTTCCGGGACAGCTTGGCCACTGAAGCTTTCTTT	CASFRDSLATEAFF
TRBV7-2	NA	TRBJ1-1	TGTGCCAGCAGCTCTCAGGTGTTGAACACTGAAGCTTTCTTT	CASSSQVLNTEAFF
TRBV11-2	NA	TRBJ2-2	TGTGCCAGCAGCTTTGGCGCAGGGAACACCGGGGAGCTGTTTTTT	CASSFGAGNTGELFF
TRBV6-5	TRBD1	TRBJ2-1	TGTGCCAGCAAGGAACAGGGGGAGACCTACAATGAGCAGTTCTTC	CASKEQGETYNEQFF
TRBV27	NA	TRBJ1-5	TGTGCCAGCAGCCCGGACAGCCCCAGCAATCAGCCCCAGCATTTT	CASSPDSPSNQPQHF
TRBV18	NA	TRBJ2-1	TGTGCCAGCTCACCAAGACAGACCAACACCTACAATGAGCAGTTCTTC	CASSPRQTNTYNEQFF
TRBV4-3	TRBD1	TRBJ1-3	TGCGCCAGCAGCCCAGGGGGTTCTGGAAACACCATATATTTT	CASSPGGSGNTIYF
TRBV7-8	TRBD1	TRBJ2-5	TGTGCCAGCAGCTCGACAGGGCTGGGAGAGACCCAGTACTTC	CASSSTGLGETQYF
TRBV11-2	TRBD2	TRBJ2-1	TGTGCCAGCAGCTTTAGCGGGAGTGGGTACAATGAGCAGTTCTTC	CASSFSGSGYNEQFF
TRBV4-3	TRBD2	TRBJ2-1	TGCGCCAGCAGCCTCCTAGGACTAGCGGGGGGGCCCCACAATGAGCAGTTCTTC	CASSLLGLAGGPHNEQFF
TRBV7-6	TRBD1	TRBJ1-1	TGTGCCAGCAGCCCAGGACAGGCAAACACTGAAGCTTTCTTT	CASSPGQANTEAFF
TRBV6-6	NA	TRBJ1-2	TGTGCCAGCAGTTCTCGACAGAGCAACTATGGCTACACCTTC	CASSSRQSNYGYTF
TRBV13	TRBD2	TRBJ2-3	TGCGCCAGCAGCTTCTCACTTAGCGGGGGAGATACGCAGTATTTT	CASSFSLSGGDTQYF
TRBV7-3	NA	TRBJ2-7	TGTGCCAGCAGCCGAAGTGGGCAGTTCTACGAGCAGTACTTC	CASSRSGQFYEQYF
TRBV5-1	NA	TRBJ1-4	TGCGCCAGCAGACCGACACTCTCGAATGAAAAACTGTTTTTT	CASRPTLSNEKLFF
TRBV5-1	TRBD2	TRBJ2-2	TGCGCCAGCAGCGGGGGTCTAGCGGGTGCTGCGCTGTTTTTT	CASSGGLAGAALFF
TRBV11-2	NA	TRBJ2-2	TGTGCCAGCACCTACACCAGAGGAATCACCGGGGAGCTGTTTTTT	CASTYTRGITGELFF
TRBV5-4	TRBD1	TRBJ1-1	TGTGCCAGCAGCTTGCAGGGGGCGAGGATCGAAGCTTTCTTT	CASSLQGARIEAFF
TRBV28	NA	TRBJ1-1	TGTGCCAGCACCACAGGTAGAGAGACTGAAGCTTTCTTT	CASTTGRETEAFF
TRBV30	NA	TRBJ1-4	TGTGCCTGGAGTCCCCCCCTGGGGGGAAATGAAAAACTGTTTTTT	CAWSPPLGGNEKLFF
TRBV27	TRBD1	TRBJ1-6	TGTGCCAGCAGTTCGATATCTTCAGGGGGTAATTCACCCCTCCACTTT	CASSSISSGGNSPLHF
TRBV5-8	TRBD1	TRBJ2-2	TGTGCCAGCAGCTTGGGAACCCGACAGGGACCGAACACCGGGGAGCTGTTTTTT	CASSLGTRQGPNTGELFF
TRBV5-1	TRBD1	TRBJ1-1	TGCGCCAGCAGACCGGACAGGGCCCGGGCTGAAGCTTTCTTT	CASRPDRARAEAFF
TRBV15	NA	TRBJ1-5	TGTGCCACCAGCAGAGATCAAGGTTTCGGGTCCAGTCAGCCCCAGCATTTT	CATSRDQGFGSSQPQHF
TRBV6-1	TRBD1	TRBJ1-4	TGTGCCAGCATTCTAACAGGGGGAGGCGAAAAACTGTTTTTT	CASILTGGGEKLFF
TRBV15	NA	TRBJ2-7	TGTGCCACCAGCAGAGATCTGGGAGGTCCCGAGCAGTACTTC	CATSRDLGGPEQYF
TRBV5-1	TRBD2	TRBJ2-3	TGCGCCAGCAGCCCAGAACCGGGACTAGCGGGAACAGATACGCAGTATTTT	CASSPEPGLAGTDTQYF
TRBV10-1	NA	TRBJ2-7	TGCGCCAGCAGTGAGGGGAGCTACGAGCAGTACTTC	CASSEGSYEQYF
TRBV5-4	TRBD1	TRBJ1-2	TGTGCCAGCACCGGCCCGGGACAGGAAAACTATGGCTACACCTTC	CASTGPGQENYGYTF
TRBV28	NA	TRBJ1-5	TGTGCCAGCAGTTTATCTCCCGGGAATCAGCCCCAGCATTTT	CASSLSPGNQPQHF
TRBV9	NA	TRBJ1-1	TGTGCCAGCAGCGTAGACCCAAGGGGGAGGGACACTGAAGCTTTCTTT	CASSVDPRGRDTEAFF
TRBV10-2	TRBD1	TRBJ1-2	TGCGCCAGCCGACAGGGGACTTATGCCTTC	CASRQGTYAF
TRBV9	TRBD2	TRBJ2-1	TGTGCCAGCAGCGTAAAGGAGCGGGGGGTTACCTACAATGAGCAGTTCTTC	CASSVKERGVTYNEQFF
TRBV5-8	NA	TRBJ1-5	TGTGCCAGCAGGTCTGACAGAAATCAGCCCCAGCATTTT	CASRSDRNQPQHF
TRBV29-1	TRBD1	TRBJ1-1	TGCAGCTTACTGACAGGGGAGAATACTGAAGCTTTCTTT	CSLLTGENTEAFF
TRBV4-2	NA	TRBJ1-4	TGTGTCCCCAGCCAAGAAGTCGGTGGGGCAGGGTGGACTGAAAAACTGTTTTTT	CVPSQEVGGAGWTEKLFF
TRBV18	NA	TRBJ1-6	TGTGCCAGCTCACAGACAGTGGTCAAGACACCCCTCCACTTT	CASSQTVVKTPLHF
TRBV7-2	NA	TRBJ2-2	TGTGCCAGCAGCTTATCAGGGCGGACGAACACCGGGGAGCTGTTTTTT	CASSLSGRTNTGELFF
TRBV6-1	NA	TRBJ2-5	TGTGCCAGCAGCCTAGGACAGGGAGGGGAGACCCAGTACTTC	CASSLGQGGETQYF
TRBV27	NA	TRBJ1-1	TGTGCCAGCAGTTTAGGAGATGGCACTGAAGCTTTCTTT	CASSLGDGTEAFF
TRBV7-2	TRBD1	TRBJ1-1	TGTGCCAGCAGGGGCTCGGGACAGGGGGGGTCTGAAGCTTTCTTT	CASRGSGQGGSEAFF
TRBV5-1	NA	TRBJ2-3	TGCGCCAGCAGCTTGGGTACTAGTGCAGATACGCAGTATTTT	CASSLGTSADTQYF
TRBV4-3	TRBD1	TRBJ1-2	TGCGCCAGCAGCCTAAGGCGTGGCACAGGGGTAGGACATGGCTACACCTTC	CASSLRRGTGVGHGYTF
TRBV4-3	NA	TRBJ2-1	TGCGCCAGCAGCCAAGTGCTCCAGGGTGGGAATGAGCAGTTCTTC	CASSQVLQGGNEQFF
TRBV28	TRBD1	TRBJ2-7	TGTGCCAGCCAGACAGGGGGCGCGTACGAGCAGTACTTC	CASQTGGAYEQYF
TRBV7-2	TRBD1	TRBJ2-4	TGTGCCAGCAGCTTAGAGGGACAGTCAAACATTCAGTACTTC	CASSLEGQSNIQYF
TRBV6-1	NA	TRBJ1-6	TGTGCCAGCAGTGGTCCGCGTTTAAGGAGAAATTCACCCCTCCACTTT	CASSGPRLRRNSPLHF
TRBV18	TRBD1	TRBJ1-1	TGTGCCAGCTCACGTACAGGGGCGACTGAAGCTTTCTTT	CASSRTGATEAFF
TRBV5-1	NA	TRBJ2-5	TGCGCCAGCAGCCCATTGGTGGGGCCACTCCAAGAGACCCAGTACTTC	CASSPLVGPLQETQYF
TRBV5-1	NA	TRBJ1-2	TGCGCCAGCAGCTTGGCCGGAGGGGTAGATGGCTACACCTTC	CASSLAGGVDGYTF
TRBV28	TRBD1	TRBJ1-5	TGTGCCAGCAGGGGGACAGGTTCACAGCCCCAGCATTTT	CASRGTGSQPQHF
TRBV19	NA	TRBJ1-1	TGTGCCAGTAGTATATGGCCCTGGGCCGATGAAGCTTTCTTT	CASSIWPWADEAFF